This T cell receptor (beta chain) was found in a study of cytomegalovirus exposure and HLA in healthy donors. Regarding the study as a whole: Highly shared sequence variants in one cluster were likely a sequencing artifact. Within a later analysis, the majority of CMV-associated TCR beta chains appeared HLA-restricted. Listed as cytomegalovirus-associated were 164 TCR beta chains. Reportedly, TCR beta sequences accurately predicted HLA-A and HLA-B alleles in most subjects.

Germline CDR1 and CDR2: SGHDT and YYEEEE. V lost 3 bases, J lost 8 bases, and 14 bases lay in between. The CDR3 consists of 13 residues. Concerning this clone itself: The antigen is unknown.

PCR was performed using 60 Vbeta and 13 Jbeta primers. Method: immunoSEQ multiplex PCR; TCRdb's copy keeps in-frame clones and lacks some. The repertoire holds under 200,000 clones, with around 75% as singletons. The chain joins TRBV5-6 to TRBJ1-2; weak D call: TRBD1 (6 bases). This receptor was obtained from a woman in her 30s in good health and CMV-seronegative. The source material was PBMCs. CDR3 amino acids: CASSWTGGPGYTF. For the CDR3, the DNA is TGTGCCAGCAGCTGGACGGGGGGGCCAGGCTACACCTTC.